The following is a T cell receptor beta chain sequence with its context. The antigen remains unidentified. These data are taken from a study of vaccination effects on CD4 cells after COVID-19. Study as a whole: Early and late post-vaccination samples came from a few convalescent patients. Study-level points and caveats: Limitations: small convalescent group and missing early post-infection timepoints.

ViraFEST used viral peptide pools to expand antigen-specific CD4+ T cells before sequencing. After less than twelve days in culture, the CD4+ T cells were isolated. The infection with SARS-CoV-2 (confirmed by PCR) occurred in this person between March and December 2020. All study participants received two doses of BNT162b2 or mRNA-1273 vaccine. Around 2 million PBMC were placed in each well, which was supplemented with approximately 9.7 IU/ml IL-2 and 8.5 to 10 ug/ml peptides. The CDR3 contains 15 residues. Trimming took off 2 bases at V and 6 bases at J, with 14 bases between the two ends. CDR1 LGHDT and CDR2 YNNKEL come from the germline V gene (reference sequence). Libraries were prepared by immunoSEQ multiplex PCR; TCRdb keeps only in-frame clonotypes and omits some of them. The sample lists 11,000 to 15,000 clones, approximately 78% occurring once.

The sample was CD4+ T cells from PBMCs cultured with HCoV-NL63 spike peptides, taken after COVID-19 vaccination. The receptor was derived from a human donor who had a prior SARS-CoV-2 infection. V gene TRBV3-1 (or the pseudogene TRBV3-2) combines with J gene TRBJ2-1; the D gene is possibly TRBD2 (5 bases). The CDR3 nucleotides read TGTGCCAGCAGCCAATTGTTCGGAGGTATCAATGAGCAGTTCTTC. This gives the protein CASSQLFGGINEQFF.